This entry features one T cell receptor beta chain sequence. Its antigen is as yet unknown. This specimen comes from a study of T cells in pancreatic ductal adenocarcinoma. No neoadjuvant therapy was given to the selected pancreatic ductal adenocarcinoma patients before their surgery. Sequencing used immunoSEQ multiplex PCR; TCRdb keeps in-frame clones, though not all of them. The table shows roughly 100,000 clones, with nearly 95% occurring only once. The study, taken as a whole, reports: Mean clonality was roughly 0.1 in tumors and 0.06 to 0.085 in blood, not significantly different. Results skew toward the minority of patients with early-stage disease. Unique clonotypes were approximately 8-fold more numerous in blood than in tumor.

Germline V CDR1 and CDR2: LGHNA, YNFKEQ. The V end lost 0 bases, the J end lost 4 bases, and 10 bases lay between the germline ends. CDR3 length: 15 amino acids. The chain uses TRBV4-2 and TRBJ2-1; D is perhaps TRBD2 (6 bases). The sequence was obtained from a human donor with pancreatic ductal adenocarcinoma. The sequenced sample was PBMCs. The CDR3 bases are TGTGCCAGCAGCCAAGATAACCTAGCGTACAATGAGCAGTTCTTC. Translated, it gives CASSQDNLAYNEQFF.